Below are 14 T cell receptor beta chains sequenced from a single sample in a study of OX40 agonist ivuxolimab in advanced cancers. The data were produced by immunoSEQ multiplex PCR, yet TCRdb's version contains in-frame clones alone and is incomplete. The table has about 77,000 clones, about 90% seen once; the top ten hold less than 3%. Sequencing was performed on CD4+ or CD8+ T cells sorted from blood, taken in a trial of the OX40 agonist ivuxolimab. These receptors came from an adult with an advanced solid tumor such as melanoma, head and neck, liver or kidney cancer.

This clone came up a few times. The chain carries TRBV30 and TRBJ1-1, with D tentatively TRBD1 (5 bases). Germline V gives CDR1 GTSNPN, CDR2 SVGIG (reference sequence). V was cut by 2 bases and J by 5 bases, with 12 bases left in between. This CDR3 has 13 residues. CDR3 coding DNA: TGTGCCTGGAGTAAGGGGAGGGGAACTGAAGCTTTCTTT. The encoded protein is CAWSKGRGTEAFF.

This clone was counted a single time. The rearrangement links TRBV5-6 to TRBJ2-1; D perhaps matches TRBD2 (6 bases). This CDR3 is built from 15 residues. Looked up from germline, CDR1 is SGHDT and CDR2 is YYEEEE. The V end was cut by 6 bases, the J end by 4 bases, with 17 bases between. In DNA form, the CDR3 reads TGTGCCAGCATCCTAGGCGCGGGAAGTTACAATGAGCAGTTCTTC. Translating gives CASILGAGSYNEQFF.

The DNA of the CDR3 is TGTGCCAGTAGTAAGAGGTGGCAGTCTGGGGCCAACGTCCTGACTTTC. This codes for CASSKRWQSGANVLTF. The genes are TRBV19 and TRBJ2-6; D call uncertain. Germline V gives CDR1 LNHDA, CDR2 SQIVND (reference sequence). Trimming removed 4 bases at V and 1 base at J, with 11 bases between. The CDR3 covers 16 residues.

The chain uses TRBV6-5 and TRBJ2-5; D gene uncertain. Per the germline V gene, CDR1 is MNHEY and CDR2 is SVGAGI. Trimming took off 4 bases at V and 5 bases at J, with 11 bases between the two ends. This CDR3 has 13 amino acids. The CDR3 sequence: CASSSPALETQYF. DNA for the CDR3: TGTGCCAGCAGTTCTCCAGCCCTGGAGACCCAGTACTTC.

This rearrangement joins TRBV2 to TRBJ1-1; weak D call: TRBD1 (6 bases). The germline gives CDR1 SNHLY, CDR2 FYNNEI. V dropped 7 bases and J dropped 2 bases, with 8 bases sitting between them. This CDR3 region has 12 residues. CDR3 DNA sequence: TGTGCCAGCAAGGGGACAAACACTGAAGCTTTCTTT. This gives the protein CASKGTNTEAFF.

This clone was counted once. The rearrangement uses TRBV5-4 and TRBJ2-3; TRBD1 matches at 9 bases. Germline CDR1 reads SGHNT; CDR2 reads YYREEE (reference sequence). With V trimmed by 0 bases and J by 4 bases, 0 bases remained unmatched. This CDR3 spans 14 amino acids. CDR3 region: CASSLGQGADTQYF. The CDR3 DNA reads as TGTGCCAGCAGCTTGGGACAGGGGGCAGATACGCAGTATTTT.

This clone occurred a few times. The chain joins TRBV10-3 to TRBJ1-6; D uncertain. CDR1 is ENHRY and CDR2 is SYGVKD in the germline V gene. This CDR3 spans 12 amino acids. Trimming stripped 3 bases from V and 8 bases from J, with 5 bases between. This CDR3 reads CAISDGYSPLHF. DNA for the CDR3: TGTGCCATCAGTGACGGGTATTCACCCCTCCACTTT.

CDR3 amino acids: CASSLSRDREQYF. CDR3 in DNA: TGCGCCAGCAGCTTGTCCCGGGACAGGGAGCAGTACTTC. The chain links TRBV5-1 to TRBJ2-7; 8 nucleotides align to TRBD1. After removal of 1 base from V and 7 bases from J, the junction contained 4 bases not matched to a gene. CDR1 is SGHRS, CDR2 YFSETQ, per germline. The length of the CDR3 is 13 residues.

This chain links TRBV5-1 with TRBJ2-7, with TRBD1 matching 9 bases. Germline V lookup: CDR1 SGHRS, CDR2 YFSETQ. The V segment lost 3 bases and the J segment 1 base; nucleotides outside the gene matches: 2. The CDR3 contains 14 residues. The CDR3 DNA reads as TGCGCCAGCAGCTCGGGACAGGGTTCCTACGAGCAGTACTTC. It encodes CASSSGQGSYEQYF.

J is TRBJ1-1 and V is TRBV2; D possibly corresponds to TRBD1 (6 bases). The CDR3 length is 12 residues. Deletions cut 4 bases from V and 7 bases from J, with 10 bases between. Looked up from germline, CDR1 is SNHLY and CDR2 is FYNNEI. CDR3 sequence (DNA): TGTGCCAGCAGTGGGGACAACTTTGAAGCTTTCTTT. Translated, it gives CASSGDNFEAFF.

The genes are TRBV14 and TRBJ2-3; D remains unclear. Per the germline V gene, CDR1 is SGHDN and CDR2 is FVKESK. There are 13 residues in the CDR3. V lost 4 bases and J lost 7, with 12 bases in between. In DNA form, the CDR3 reads TGTGCCAGCAGCCGTAGTACCCGGAATACGCAGTATTTT. This sequence encodes CASSRSTRNTQYF.

J is TRBJ1-1 and V is TRBV11-2, with D perhaps TRBD1 (5 bases). Trimming removed 5 bases at V and 6 bases at J, with 13 bases between. The CDR3 sequence is 13 residues long. The germline CDR1 and CDR2 sequences are SGHAT and FQNNGV. The CDR3, as DNA: TGTGCCAGCAGCCTTTCGACAGTTCCTGAAGCTTTCTTT. Translating gives CASSLSTVPEAFF.

In its sample, this clone was seen once. J is TRBJ2-3 and V is TRBV19; 7 bases are shared with TRBD2. The CDR3 consists of 13 residues. Per germline, CDR1 LNHDA and CDR2 SQIVND (reference sequence). The trim removed 9 bases at V and 3 bases at J, leaving 6 bases unmatched. The CDR3 sequence: CASRAGKTDTQYF. The CDR3 DNA sequence: TGTGCCAGCCGAGCGGGAAAAACAGATACGCAGTATTTT. The whole variable domain, remainder taken from reference TRBV19 and TRBJ2-3, is DGGITQSPKYLFRKEGQNVTLSCEQNLNHDAMYWYRQDPGQGLRLIYYSQIVNDFQKGDIAEGYSVSREKKESFPLTVTSAQKNPTAFYLCASRAGKTDTQYFGPGTRLTVL.

For the CDR3, the DNA is TGTGCCTGGGGGTCTACCGACAGGGGGCTTGACGGGGAGCTGTTTTTT. Translated: CAWGSTDRGLDGELFF. V usage is TRBV30 and J usage is TRBJ2-2; TRBD1 agrees at 10 bases. The CDR3 is 16 amino acids. With V trimmed by 5 bases and J by 7 bases, 13 bases remained unmatched. Per germline, CDR1 GTSNPN and CDR2 SVGIG (reference sequence).